The 25 T cell receptor beta chains below were found in one sample sequenced in a study of CD8+CD57+ T cells in acquired aplastic anemia. CDR3 and TCR beta VDJ profiling relied on genomic DNA as the template. TCRdb reprocessed the reads with MiXCR, giving one entry per CDR3 protein. The repertoire includes roughly 180,000 distinct CDR3 sequences, 48% of them detected once, and roughly 13% sits in the top ten. Patients sequenced had flow cytometry evidence of CD8+CD57+ cell expansion. Sample: sorted CD4+, CD8+, or CD8+CD57+ T cells (not recorded which) from PBMCs. All receptors derive from a human donor with aplastic anemia.

Many counts were recorded for this clonotype. The V gene is TRBV6-1, the J gene TRBJ2-1; 8 bases map to TRBD2. The CDR3 length is 15 residues. Germline-derived CDR1 and CDR2 are MNHNS and SASEGT. With V trimmed by 6 bases and J by 7 bases, 11 bases remained unmatched. CDR3 region: CASREPGLVGNEQFF. The CDR3, as DNA: TGTGCCAGCAGAGAACCGGGACTAGTCGGGAATGAGCAGTTCTTC.

This chain uses TRBV12-3 or TRBV12-4 with TRBJ2-7, with a tentative D call TRBD2 (6 bases). V was shortened by 5 bases and J by 3 bases, with 11 bases between the two germline ends. This CDR3 contains 13 residues. The DNA of the CDR3 is TGTGCCAGCAGTCCGGGGGAAGGCTACGAGCAGTACTTC. It codes for CASSPGEGYEQYF.

Many counts were recorded for this clonotype. The chain couples TRBV19 to TRBJ1-1, with no clear D. The germline V and J ends were trimmed by 9 bases and 4 bases, with 15 bases remaining between them. The CDR3 is 13 amino acids. Germline lookup yields CDR1 LNHDA and CDR2 SQIVND (reference sequence). CDR3: CASQSGVGTEAFF. CDR3 in DNA: TGTGCCAGCCAAAGCGGGGTGGGCACTGAAGCTTTCTTT.

The chain has TRBV14 and TRBJ2-7, with D unresolved. V was cut by 1 base and J by 1 base, with 8 bases left in between. CDR1 is SGHDN, CDR2 FVKESK, per germline. This CDR3 comprises 14 residues. The CDR3 loop reads CASSQVGLSYEQYF. The CDR3 nucleotides read TGTGCCAGCAGCCAAGTGGGTTTATCCTACGAGCAGTACTTC.

This clonotype was counted at least ten times. This chain uses TRBV29-1 with TRBJ2-2; the match to TRBD2 covers 7 bases. V dropped 1 base and J dropped 0; count of bases not matched to a gene: 2. The CDR3 consists of 15 residues. Germline-derived CDR1 and CDR2 are SQVTM and ANQGSEA. CDR3 bases: TGCAGCGTTGAAGTTAGCGGGTCGAACACCGGGGAGCTGTTTTTT. Translated, it gives CSVEVSGSNTGELFF.

The V gene is TRBV19, the J gene TRBJ2-1; D is undetermined. The germline V gene has CDR1 LNHDA and CDR2 SQIVND (reference sequence). V lost 4 bases and J lost 6, with 4 bases in between. The CDR3 consists of 11 residues. CDR3 in amino acids: CASSRFNEQFF. DNA of the CDR3: TGTGCCAGTAGTAGGTTCAATGAGCAGTTCTTC.

This CDR3 reads CASSVGGTGDRYEQFF. The CDR3, as DNA: TGTGCCAGCAGCGTAGGAGGGACAGGGGATCGGTATGAGCAGTTCTTC. V gene TRBV9 combines with J gene TRBJ2-1; TRBD1 matches 10 bases. The CDR3 loop spans 16 amino acids. Trimming removed 0 bases from V and 8 bases from J; junction bases left unmatched: 8. The V gene's germline CDR1 is SGDLS and CDR2 YYNGEE.

At least ten counts were recorded for this clonotype. The chain employs TRBV20-1 and TRBJ2-7; tentatively, D is TRBD1 (6 bases). Germline CDR1 reads DFQATT; CDR2 reads SNEGSKA (reference sequence). Trimming took 3 bases from V and 1 from J, leaving 16 bases between them. The CDR3 has 15 residues. CDR3 protein: CSASLNLGTSYEQYF. In nucleotides, the CDR3 is TGCAGTGCTAGTCTCAATCTGGGGACATCCTACGAGCAGTACTTC.

This clonotype has a count of ten or more. This may arise from a read error, as a much more abundant clone is one base away. The J gene is TRBJ2-7, the V gene TRBV25-1; D unresolved. Per germline, CDR1 MGHDK and CDR2 SYGVNS. The CDR3 is made up of 13 amino acids. The CDR3 region has the DNA TGTGCCAGCAGAATGGCGGCCTCCTGCGAGCAGTACTTC. This encodes CASRMAASCEQYF.

The rearrangement uses TRBV20-1 and TRBJ2-1, with 8 bases identical to TRBD2. CDR1 and CDR2 from the germline V gene are DFQATT and SNEGSKA (reference sequence). After removal of 7 bases from V and 0 bases from J, the junction contained 17 bases not matched to a gene. This CDR3 region has 18 residues. DNA of the CDR3: TGCAGTGTTGAGATCCCCCGGGGGGGCGGGGGCTCCTACAATGAGCAGTTCTTC. Its translation is CSVEIPRGGGGSYNEQFF.

In its sample, this clonotype was seen a few times. The rearrangement joins TRBV20-1 to TRBJ2-7, with D perhaps matching TRBD2 (5 bases). Per the germline V gene, CDR1 is DFQATT and CDR2 is SNEGSKA (reference sequence). The CDR3 runs 11 residues. V was shortened by 2 bases and J by 7 bases, with 9 bases between the two germline ends. The DNA for the CDR3 is TGCAGTGCTAGATTTAGGAGGGAGCAGTACTTC. Its translation is CSARFRREQYF.

The chain uses TRBV27 and TRBJ1-1; 7 bases line up with TRBD1. CDR1 and CDR2 (germline): MNHEY, SMNVEV (reference sequence). The CDR3 is 13 amino acids. V trimming: 7 bases; J trimming: 5 bases; junction bases outside the gene matches: 7. CDR3 residues: CASKWTGRTEAFF. CDR3 DNA: TGTGCCAGCAAGTGGACAGGACGGACTGAAGCTTTCTTT.

This clonotype has ten or more counts. This may be a read error: a much more frequent sequence differs by one nucleotide. The V call is TRBV20-1, the J call TRBJ1-6, with 10 bases that match TRBD1. CDR1 is DFQATT and CDR2 is SNEGSKA in the germline V gene (reference sequence). There are 13 residues in the CDR3. For the CDR3, the DNA is TGCAGTGCTGACAGGGGGCCTAATTTACCCCTCCACTTT. It translates to CSADRGPNLPLHF.

The chain is built from TRBV3-1 and TRBJ2-1; 8 positions agree with TRBD2. Germline CDR1 and CDR2: LGHDT and YNNKEL (reference sequence). V gave up 6 bases and J gave up 7 bases; unmatched junction bases: 14. This CDR3 contains 16 residues. Here the CDR3 DNA reads TGTGCCAGCAGAAAAAGGGGACTAGGGGGGGGGAATGAGCAGTTCTTC. This codes for CASRKRGLGGGNEQFF.

The chain has TRBV6-1 and TRBJ2-5; D might be TRBD2 (6 bases). Between the trimmed V and J ends, which lost 6 bases and 5 bases, there was a span of 16 bases. Germline-derived CDR1 and CDR2 are MNHNS and SASEGT. This CDR3 has 14 residues. The CDR3 reads CASSLTRGGETQYF. CDR3 in DNA: TGTGCCAGCAGCCTGACCCGAGGAGGGGAGACCCAGTACTTC.

This clonotype was recorded many times. The J gene is TRBJ1-5, the V gene TRBV3-1; D remains unclear. The germline gives CDR1 LGHDT, CDR2 YNNKEL (reference sequence). Between the trimmed V and J ends, which lost 5 bases and 7 bases, there was a span of 12 bases. The length of the CDR3 is 13 residues. The CDR3 nucleotides are TGTGCCAGCAGCTTCGAGGGAGGACAGCCCCAGCATTTT. It translates to CASSFEGGQPQHF.

V usage is TRBV14 and J usage is TRBJ1-6, with D perhaps matching TRBD1 (6 bases). The CDR3 is made up of 18 amino acids. Germline V gene data show CDR1 as SGHDN and CDR2 as FVKESK. Between the trimmed V and J ends, which lost 0 bases and 10 bases, there was a span of 22 bases. CDR3 protein: CASSQDPAVEGGFSPLHF. The CDR3 bases are TGTGCCAGCAGCCAAGATCCAGCGGTCGAAGGGGGGTTCTCACCCCTCCACTTT.

This clonotype was counted ten times or more. The V and J genes are TRBV5-1 and TRBJ1-1; D is possibly TRBD1 (6 bases). With 0 bases removed from V and 0 bases from J, the gap between germline ends came to 15 bases. The germline V gene encodes CDR1 SGHRS and CDR2 YFSETQ. The CDR3 extends over 17 amino acids. DNA for the CDR3: TGCGCCAGCAGCTTGGATCGGGGGGCTGGCATGAACACTGAAGCTTTCTTT. This sequence encodes CASSLDRGAGMNTEAFF.

This clonotype was observed at least ten times. The chain couples TRBV2 to TRBJ1-1; D remains unclear. Trimming shortened V by 2 bases and J by 4 bases, and 14 bases separated the two germline ends. This CDR3 region has 15 residues. Looked up from germline, CDR1 is SNHLY and CDR2 is FYNNEI. Written as DNA, the CDR3 is TGTGCCAGCAGTGAATTCGTCAGTAGGACCACTGAAGCTTTCTTT. Protein product: CASSEFVSRTTEAFF.

In this sample, this clonotype turned up many times. This chain links TRBV28 with TRBJ1-6, with D tentatively TRBD1 (5 bases). This CDR3 region has 14 residues. The ends were cut back, 5 bases at V and 7 bases at J, with 12 bases in the middle. CDR1 and CDR2 from the germline V gene are MDHEN and SYDVKM. CDR3 residues: CASSRGGANSPLHF. The CDR3 DNA reads TGTGCCAGCAGTAGGGGAGGGGCGAATTCACCCCTCCACTTT. Full variable domain (missing parts from reference TRBV28 and TRBJ1-6): DVKVTQSSRYLVKRTGEKVFLECVQDMDHENMFWYRQDPGLGLRLIYFSYDVKMKEKGDIPEGYSVSREKKERFSLILESASTNQTSMYLCASSRGGANSPLHFGNGTRLTVT.

The chain uses TRBV29-1 and TRBJ1-1; 7 bases align to TRBD1. The germline V gene encodes CDR1 SQVTM and CDR2 ANQGSEA. The J segment lost 4 bases and the V segment lost 6 bases, leaving 8 bases of the junction unmatched. There are 13 residues in the CDR3. The CDR3 spells CSVHRGLSTEAFF. CDR3 nucleotide sequence: TGCAGCGTCCACAGGGGTCTGAGCACTGAAGCTTTCTTT.

This clonotype was seen once. A much larger clone lies a single base off, so this may be a read error. The J gene is TRBJ2-2, the V gene TRBV5-4; 7 nucleotides line up with TRBD1. Germline CDR1 SGHNT, CDR2 YYREEE (reference sequence). The CDR3 is 14 residues long. Trimming took 6 bases from V and 5 from J; bases not matched to a gene: 7. The CDR3 sequence is CASTADRVTGELFF. For the CDR3, the DNA is TGTGCCAGCACCGCTGACAGGGTTACCGGGGAGCTGTTTTTT. The full variable domain, in which reference TRBV5-4 and TRBJ2-2 provide the parts outside the CDR3, is ETGVTQSPTHLIKTRGQQVTLRCSSQSGHNTVSWYQQALGQGPQFIFQYYREEENGRGNFPPRFSGLQFPNYSSELNVNALELDDSALYLCASTADRVTGELFFGEGSRLTVL.

The gene calls are TRBV10-1 and TRBJ1-1; 7 bases fit TRBD1. V gave up 5 bases and J gave up 7 bases; unmatched junction bases: 10. CDR1 and CDR2 (germline): WNHNN, SYGVQD (reference sequence). This CDR3 is built from 14 residues. CDR3 loop: CASSTSTGQVEAFF. The DNA of the CDR3 is TGCGCCAGCAGTACCTCGACAGGGCAAGTTGAAGCTTTCTTT.

The CDR3 bases are TGTGCCAGCAGCCGGGACGGCTACAATGAGCAGTTCTTC. It codes for CASSRDGYNEQFF. This chain joins TRBV7-3 and TRBJ2-1; D may be TRBD1 or TRBD2 (5 bases each). Trimming stripped 5 bases from V and 3 bases from J, with 8 bases between. Germline V gives CDR1 SGHTA, CDR2 FQGTGA. The CDR3 length is 13 residues.

This chain uses TRBV20-1 with TRBJ2-5; possibly TRBD1 for D (5 bases). There are 13 residues in the CDR3. CDR1 DFQATT and CDR2 SNEGSKA come from the germline V gene (reference sequence). Trimming left V 6 bases short and J 2 bases short, with 13 bases between. In nucleotides, the CDR3 is TGCAGTGCGAGACCCAGACAGCAAGAGACCCAGTACTTC. Amino acids: CSARPRQQETQYF.